These 14 T cell receptor beta chains were sequenced from one sample in a study of T cell responses to AZD1222 COVID-19 vaccine. Only in-frame clones appear in the TCRdb table, and some are missing; sequencing was by immunoSEQ multiplex PCR. The sample includes about 120,000 clones, approximately 89% of them seen just once. The material sequenced was peripheral blood, taken on day 0 of AZD1222 vaccination. Receptors originate from an adult in good health.

The rearrangement links TRBV6-5 to TRBJ1-2, with D possibly being TRBD1 (5 bases). The CDR3 loop spans 13 amino acids. V lost 6 bases and J 0 bases, leaving 8 bases between the germline ends. Germline-derived CDR1 and CDR2 are MNHEY and SVGAGI. The CDR3 nucleotides are TGTGCCAGCAGGCCGACAGCTAACTATGGCTACACCTTC. It encodes CASRPTANYGYTF.

The chain recombines TRBV15 with TRBJ1-6; tentatively, D is TRBD1 (6 bases). Germline values: CDR1 LNHNV, CDR2 YYDKDF (reference sequence). CDR3 length equals 15 residues. V lost 0 bases and J 8 bases, leaving 11 bases between the germline ends. The CDR3 reads CATSREGGQYSPLHF. CDR3 coding DNA: TGTGCCACCAGCAGAGAGGGGGGACAATATTCACCCCTCCACTTT.

The J gene is TRBJ1-5, the V gene TRBV27; weak D call: TRBD1 (6 bases). Germline V gives CDR1 MNHEY, CDR2 SMNVEV (reference sequence). This CDR3 region has 15 residues. V lost 6 bases and J lost 4, with 16 bases in between. The CDR3 region has the DNA TGTGCCAGCAGACCAACCACAGGGCTGAATCAGCCCCAGCATTTT. The encoded protein is CASRPTTGLNQPQHF.

The gene calls are TRBV30 and TRBJ2-7, with 7 bases identical to TRBD1. The V segment lost 2 bases and the J segment 2 bases; nucleotides outside the gene matches: 3. This CDR3 region has 13 residues. Germline CDR1 and CDR2: GTSNPN and SVGIG (reference sequence). The CDR3 reads CAWSRQGPYEQYF. The CDR3 DNA reads as TGTGCCTGGAGTCGACAGGGCCCCTACGAGCAGTACTTC.

The J gene is TRBJ1-4, the V gene TRBV5-1, with TRBD1 matching over 7 bases. This CDR3 is built from 14 residues. J lost 4 bases, V lost 3 bases, and 3 bases had no gene match. CDR1 and CDR2 from the germline V gene are SGHRS and YFSETQ. CDR3 sequence reads: CASSWTGLNEKLFF. The CDR3, as DNA: TGCGCCAGCAGCTGGACAGGTCTTAATGAAAAACTGTTTTTT.

This rearrangement joins TRBV5-4 to TRBJ1-3, with no clear D. Germline V gives CDR1 SGHNT, CDR2 YYREEE (reference sequence). The CDR3 runs 13 residues. V was trimmed by 0 bases and J by 4 bases, leaving 5 bases between them. The CDR3 loop reads CASSLDRGNTIYF. The DNA for the CDR3 is TGTGCCAGCAGCTTGGACCGGGGAAACACCATATATTTT.

The chain employs TRBV6-6 and TRBJ2-7; D not certain. CDR3 size: 15 residues. Germline CDR1 and CDR2: MNHNY and SVGAGI (reference sequence). The germline V and J ends were trimmed by 6 bases and 3 bases, with 18 bases remaining between them. The CDR3 DNA sequence: TGTGCCAGCAGCAACGGCGCAAAAAACCTCTACGAGCAGTACTTC. The encoded protein is CASSNGAKNLYEQYF.

J is TRBJ1-2 and V is TRBV12-5; D is undetermined. The CDR3 is 11 amino acids. The germline V gene encodes CDR1 LGHNT and CDR2 FRNRAP. The V and J ends lost 0 bases and 6 bases respectively, with 2 bases between them. The CDR3 DNA reads as TGTGCTAGTGGTTTGGTAGATGGCTACACCTTC. This encodes CASGLVDGYTF.

The gene calls are TRBV11-3 and TRBJ1-1, with D uncertain. CDR3 length equals 14 residues. V lost 1 base and J lost 2, with 8 bases in between. CDR1 is SGHNT and CDR2 is YENEEA in the germline V gene. CDR3 sequence (DNA): TGTGCCAGCAGCTTAGGCGGGGATAACACTGAAGCTTTCTTT. Protein product: CASSLGGDNTEAFF. Drawing the rest from reference TRBV11-3 and TRBJ1-1, the complete variable domain is EAGVVQSPRYKIIEKKQPVAFWCNPISGHNTLYWYLQNLGQGPELLIRYENEEAVDDSQLPKDRFSAERLKGVDSTLKIQPAELGDSAVYLCASSLGGDNTEAFFGQGTRLTVV.

This sequence joins TRBV6-5 and TRBJ1-5, with TRBD1 as a possible D gene (5 bases). Looked up from germline, CDR1 is MNHEY and CDR2 is SVGAGI. The CDR3 totals 15 residues. The V and J ends lost 7 bases and 4 bases respectively, with 17 bases between them. CDR3 loop: CASKNGGDRNQPQHF. For the CDR3, the DNA is TGTGCCAGCAAGAACGGGGGGGATCGTAATCAGCCCCAGCATTTT.

The chain joins TRBV28 to TRBJ2-3; D not certain. The CDR3 totals 12 residues. V was pared by 5 bases and J by 8 bases, with 11 bases between. Germline assignment: CDR1 MDHEN and CDR2 SYDVKM. The CDR3 DNA is TGTGCCAGCAGTCCTAGTCCGCCTACGCAGTATTTT. This encodes CASSPSPPTQYF.

V is TRBV5-1 and J is TRBJ2-3; 11 bases fit TRBD1. There are 19 residues in the CDR3. V lost 3 bases and J lost 5; bases outside the gene matches: 17. In germline, CDR1 is SGHRS, CDR2 YFSETQ. CDR3 coding DNA: TGCGCCAGCAGCTCGAACGGACAGGGGGCAGGCTGGAAGAGAGATACGCAGTATTTT. Its translation is CASSSNGQGAGWKRDTQYF.

This clone has just one count. The rearrangement uses TRBV6-2 or TRBV6-3 and TRBJ2-1; D is tentatively TRBD1 or TRBD2 (5 bases each). CDR3 length equals 12 residues. From germline, CDR1 is MNHEY and CDR2 SVGEGT. V lost 0 bases to trimming and J lost 9 bases, with 6 bases between them. In DNA, the CDR3 is TGTGCCAGCAGTTACTCCGGGGCTGAGCAGTTCTTC. Protein: CASSYSGAEQFF.

This clone was counted a few times. The chain joins TRBV29-1 to TRBJ2-7, with TRBD2 matching 16 bases. CDR3 length: 15 amino acids. With 5 bases clipped from V and 4 bases from J, the junction kept 5 bases outside the gene matches. Germline values: CDR1 SQVTM, CDR2 ANQGSEA. CDR3 DNA sequence: TGCAGCGTTTCAGGGACTAGCGGGGGGGCGTACGAGCAGTACTTC. Protein: CSVSGTSGGAYEQYF.